This T cell receptor beta chain was identified during a study of response to subunit inactivated influenza vaccine (dated by TCRdb to between 2018 and 2020). About the study as a whole: To follow how T cells responded to a trivalent subunit inactivated influenza vaccine, the researchers relied on deep quantitative profiling of the T cell receptor repertoire.

This clonotype was detected only a few times. Its recognized antigen is unknown. There are no base qualities to consult, and no much larger clone falls within one base. Library generation was performed with RT-PCR. Sequencing relied on an Illumina HiSeq 2500. TCRdb cleaned the public reads at Q25 with fastp, built clones with MiXCR and kept in-frame beta chains. Each entry is one CDR3 protein sequence, shown with its most common DNA and genes. The sample table lists about 520,000 distinct CDR3 sequences, 6% to 9% of them with a count of one. The ten largest clones take up roughly 13% of the sample. V sheds 7 bases and J sheds 5 bases, leaving 14 bases between their ends. Including cysteine and phenylalanine, the CDR3 has 13 amino acids. Of the read, only the CDR3 DNA is kept; its 39 bases are in frame from base 1. General study outcomes and caveats: The authors suggested that each seasonal influenza vaccination may recruit only a limited number of new T cells.

The TCR sequence derives from a man aged 45-69 years who received an inactivated influenza vaccine. Donor details come from another sample of the same person, matched by shared clones. The rearrangement combines TRBV12-3 or TRBV12-4 with TRBJ2-5, with the D gene not confidently named. Sequencing was performed on PBMCs from blood, taken 23 to 25 months after vaccination. The CDR3 has the sequence CASTTGDRETQYF. The DNA sequence is as follows: TGTGCCAGCACGACGGGCGATCGGGAGACCCAGTACTTC.